These 3 T cell receptor beta chains share one sample of origin, sequenced in a study of cytomegalovirus exposure and HLA in healthy donors. The PCR employed 60 Vbeta primers together with 13 Jbeta primers. Repertoires were generated with immunoSEQ multiplex PCR, while TCRdb's copy carries only in-frame clones and drops some. This listing includes 100,000 to 150,000 clones. Sequencing used PBMCs. These receptors were obtained from a man younger than 30 in good health and CMV-seronegative.

CDR3 DNA sequence: TGTGCCAGCAGTTACAATGGAGGCGCCGAGCAGTACTTC. Protein product: CASSYNGGAEQYF. The chain has TRBV6-5 and TRBJ2-7; D is possibly TRBD2 (5 bases). CDR3 length: 13 amino acids. V lost 2 bases to trimming and J lost 6 bases, with 11 bases between them. Per the germline V gene, CDR1 is MNHEY and CDR2 is SVGAGI.

The V gene is TRBV7-9, the J gene TRBJ1-4; D might be TRBD1 (5 bases). CDR3 length: 14 residues. The V and J ends lost 2 bases and 7 bases respectively, with 11 bases between them. Looked up from germline, CDR1 is SEHNR and CDR2 is FQNEAQ (reference sequence). The DNA for the CDR3 is TGTGCCAGCAGCTTAAGGCAGGGTGGTGAAAAACTGTTTTTT. Its protein product is CASSLRQGGEKLFF.

The chain links TRBV15 to TRBJ2-3; possibly TRBD2 for D (5 bases). Germline V gene data show CDR1 as LNHNV and CDR2 as YYDKDF (reference sequence). Trimming shortened V by 4 bases and J by 2 bases, and 10 bases separated the two germline ends. The CDR3 has 14 amino acids. The CDR3 loop reads CATSTGLYTDTQYF. As DNA, the CDR3 is TGTGCCACCAGCACCGGACTGTACACAGATACGCAGTATTTT. The full variable domain, its missing parts supplied by reference TRBV15 and TRBJ2-3, is DAMVIQNPRYQVTQFGKPVTLSCSQTLNHNVMYWYQQKSSQAPKLLFHYYDKDFNNEADTPDNFQSRRPNTSFCFLDIRSPGLGDTAMYLCATSTGLYTDTQYFGPGTRLTVL.